This entry describes one T cell receptor beta chain. Its specific antigen is unknown. No much larger clone exists at a distance of one base, and base qualities are not known. The immunoSEQ kit was used, according to the manufacturer's recommendations, to generate TCR beta libraries from genomic DNA. To prepare the libraries, a first multiplex PCR with proprietary primers was run, followed by a second PCR that added unique barcodes, and a bead cleanup was done after each round. A kit-provided positive control reaction and a negative control reaction were included in every sample batch. The final libraries were assessed on an Agilent 4200 TapeStation D1000 ScreenTape, pooled by volume, and quantified by qPCR. An Illumina NextSeq500 fitted with a MidOutput 150-cycle cartridge performed the sequencing, running 156 Read1 cycles and 15 Index1 cycles with the kit's custom primers. The pooled library was loaded at roughly 1 pM with an approximately 20% PhiX control spike-in. Under the source paper's analysis protocol: The vendor-processed data were analyzed in R, and a clonotype was defined as all T cells that share the same CDR3 nucleotide sequence. In the clone abundance analyses, frequencies were normalized to the 10,000 most abundant clones in each sample. Before analysis, public T cell clones were removed, and these numbered fewer than six per sample on average. Tumor-enriched and baseline blood-enriched clonotypes were defined by at least a 32-fold difference in abundance between compartments. Clonotypes expanded or contracted between blood time points were identified with a beta-binomial differential abundance model. Tumor-blood repertoire similarity was measured with the Baroni-Urbani and Buser coefficient, and group comparisons used two-tailed Wilcoxon tests in R. TCRdb's version of the immuneACCESS table is confined to in-frame rearrangements and falls short of the full clone set. An unresolved V gene accounts for under half of the shortfall where checked; the remainder is of unknown origin. The V and J calls and clone size were taken over from that table, and D and trimming were inferred from the DNA. Across this sample there are around 100,000 clones, with roughly 88% seen only once. The biggest ten clones account for about 7.2% of the sample.

As encoded in the germline V gene, CDR1 is SGHDT while CDR2 is YYEEEE. The CDR3 runs 13 amino acids, cysteine and phenylalanine included. Here the CDR3 DNA is all that survives: 39 bases in frame from base 1. V drops 0 bases and J drops 6 bases, leaving 6 bases in between. This specimen comes from a study of radiation and T cells in renal cell carcinoma (TCRdb year 2020). For context, the study as a whole: A total of around 53 samples underwent TCR beta sequencing, made up of some 26 tumors and roughly 27 peripheral blood samples. Across all 50 or so samples, 4,016,671 unique CDR3 nucleotide sequences, encoding around 2.4 million unique CDR3 amino acid sequences, were identified. The final blood draw took place at 4 weeks after radiation, the same time as nephrectomy. Findings and caveats that apply to the study as a whole: Tracking of blood repertoire dynamics stopped at approximately four weeks after treatment, with no follow-up past that point. An increase in top tumor clonotypes in blood was observed from baseline to 2 weeks post-radiation, followed by contraction by 4 weeks, which was taken to suggest transient expansion of tumor-resident clones. Because no pretreatment tumor biopsies were available, whether clonotypes were present in the tumor at baseline could not be determined. With a single-armed trial design, the study had no way to address how radiation dose or scheduling affects the TCR repertoire.

The meaning of the sample's time point label: blood 4 weeks post-SBRT, at nephrectomy. The treatment or condition label corresponds to: 15 Gy SBRT to primary tumor, nephrectomy 4 weeks later. Samples were obtained from a clinical trial, in which 15 Gy stereotactic body radiation therapy was delivered to primary renal cell carcinomas and nephrectomy was performed 4 weeks later. To follow tumor-enriched clonotypes, serial peripheral blood was collected from radiation-treated patients at baseline and at 2 weeks and 4 weeks after SBRT. Renal cell carcinoma with clear cell pathology was present in all patients. Genomic DNA for TCR sequencing was prepared using the QIAamp DNA Blood Mini Kit (Qiagen). The analyses included just those samples that passed every quality control check.

Material: blood, obtained from a patient whose treatment included radiotherapy and nephrectomy. The chain is encoded by TRBV5-6 joined to TRBJ2-2; the D gene cannot be resolved reliably. The TCR originated in a man between 60 and 75 years old with renal cell carcinoma. The CDR3 reads CASSLVGPGELFF. The DNA sequence is given as TGTGCCAGCAGCTTGGTAGGCCCCGGGGAGCTGTTTTTT.